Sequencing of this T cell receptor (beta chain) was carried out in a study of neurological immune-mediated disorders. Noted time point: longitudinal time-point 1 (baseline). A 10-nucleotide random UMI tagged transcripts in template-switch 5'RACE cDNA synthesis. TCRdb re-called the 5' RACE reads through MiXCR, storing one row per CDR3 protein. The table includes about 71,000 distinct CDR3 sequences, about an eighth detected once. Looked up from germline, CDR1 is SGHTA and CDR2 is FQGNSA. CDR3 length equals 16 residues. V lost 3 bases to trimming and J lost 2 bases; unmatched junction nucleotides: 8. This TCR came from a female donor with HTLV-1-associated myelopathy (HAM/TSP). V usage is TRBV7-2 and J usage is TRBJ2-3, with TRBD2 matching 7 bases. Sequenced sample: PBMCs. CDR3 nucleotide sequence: TGTGCCAGCAGCTTGGGCAGCGGGGTCTTCACAGATACGCAGTATTTT. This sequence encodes CASSLGSGVFTDTQYF.